The rows below give T cell receptor beta chains drawn from one sample of a study of T cells in Graves' hyperthyroidism and ophthalmopathy. In TCRdb, the multiplex PCR reads were re-called with MiXCR into one record per CDR3 protein. The table lists about 770,000 distinct CDR3 sequences, about 19% of them singletons. Sample: blood. These receptors originate from a woman between 45 and 65 years old with Graves' hyperthyroidism that later progressed to Graves' ophthalmopathy. Each CDR3 is given with its conserved first and last residue. A D gene is named only where the DNA matches it firmly. Not every row has a clone size; where given, it reads once, few, many or a size class.

abundance,len,v_gene,d_gene,j_gene,CDR3aa,CDR3nt
-,13,TRBV4-1,-,TRBJ2-7,CASSQRTLSEQYF,TGCGCCAGCAGCCAACGGACACTGAGCGAGCAGTACTTC
many,13,TRBV6-4,-,TRBJ1-1,CASSLDENTEAFF,TGTGCCAGCAGTCTGGACGAGAACACTGAAGCTTTCTTT
-,12,TRBV30,-,TRBJ2-3,CAWTVSTDTQYF,TGTGCCTGGACAGTAAGCACAGATACGCAGTATTTT
-,12,TRBV9,-,TRBJ1-2,CASSEGLRGYTF,TGTGCCAGCAGCGAGGGACTCCGTGGCTACACCTTC
many,15,TRBV3-1,TRBD1,TRBJ1-4,CASSRLGTGDEKLFF,TGTGCCAGCAGCCGCCTCGGGACAGGGGACGAAAAACTGTTTTTT
few,14,TRBV29-1,-,TRBJ2-7,CSVTALGQRYEQYF,TGCAGCGTGACGGCCCTAGGACAGCGATACGAGCAGTACTTC
many,15,TRBV2,-,TRBJ2-5,CASSEAGRTQETQYF,TGTGCCAGCAGTGAAGCAGGACGGACGCAAGAGACCCAGTACTTC
few,13,TRBV29-1,-,TRBJ2-2,CSVISGGAGELFF,TGCAGCGTTATTTCCGGTGGGGCCGGGGAGCTGTTTTTT
few,12,TRBV30,TRBD2,TRBJ2-5,CAWSVQSGARDF,TGTGCCTGGAGTGTACAGAGCGGGGCAAGAGACTTC
-,13,TRBV19,-,TRBJ1-2,CASSTNLGVNYTF,TGTGCCAGTAGTACAAATCTTGGGGTTAACTACACCTTC
-,13,TRBV9,-,TRBJ1-2,CASSVAQYYGYTF,TGTGCCAGCAGCGTTGCACAGTACTATGGCTACACCTTC
many,12,TRBV3-1,-,TRBJ2-2,CASSQEGRELFF,TGTGCCAGCAGCCAAGAGGGTCGGGAGCTGTTTTTT
-,14,TRBV6-1,TRBD1,TRBJ2-7,CASRPTGFSYEQYF,TGTGCCAGCAGACCGACAGGGTTCTCCTACGAGCAGTACTTC
-,14,TRBV14,TRBD1,TRBJ1-6,CASSPGTGAIPLHF,TGTGCCAGCAGTCCCGGGACAGGGGCTATACCCCTCCACTTT
few,19,TRBV18,TRBD1,TRBJ2-1,CASSPLGQGAASSYNEQFF,TGTGCCAGCTCACCTTTAGGACAGGGGGCTGCTAGCTCCTACAATGAGCAGTTCTTC
-,13,TRBV15,-,TRBJ1-1,CATNLGVNTEAFF,TGTGCCACCAATTTGGGGGTGAACACTGAAGCTTTCTTT
-,14,TRBV7-2,-,TRBJ2-4,CASSLTIAKNIQYF,TGTGCCAGCAGCCTAACTATAGCCAAAAACATTCAGTACTTC
-,13,TRBV15,-,TRBJ2-5,CATSMRLEETQYF,TGTGCCACCAGCATGAGACTAGAAGAGACCCAGTACTTC
-,14,TRBV7-2,-,TRBJ2-7,CASSGNHHDGEQYF,TGTGCCAGCAGCGGCAACCATCACGACGGCGAGCAGTACTTC
-,12,TRBV20-1,-,TRBJ1-2,CSAGGQSEGYTF,TGCAGTGCGGGGGGCCAATCTGAGGGCTACACCTTC
many,15,TRBV12-3/TRBV12-4,-,TRBJ1-4,CASSPPGAQNEKLFF,TGTGCCAGCAGTCCCCCGGGCGCCCAGAACGAAAAACTGTTTTTT
many,14,TRBV5-1,-,TRBJ1-2,CASSLVQHLGRYTF,TGCGCCAGCAGCTTGGTACAGCACCTTGGCCGCTACACCTTC
-,13,TRBV12-3/TRBV12-4,-,TRBJ2-5,CASSFNRQETQYF,TGTGCCAGCAGTTTTAACAGGCAAGAGACCCAGTACTTC
many,14,TRBV5-1,-,TRBJ2-3,CASSRSTATDTQYF,TGCGCCAGCAGCCGGTCGACAGCCACAGATACGCAGTATTTT
few,12,TRBV15,-,TRBJ2-7,CATSTSGYEQYF,TGTGCCACCAGCACGTCAGGCTACGAGCAGTACTTC
few,13,TRBV3-1,-,TRBJ2-1,CASSPTELDEQFF,TGTGCCAGCAGCCCAACAGAGTTGGATGAGCAGTTCTTC
few,15,TRBV19,-,TRBJ1-6,CASSFPGRENSPLHF,TGTGCCAGTAGTTTCCCAGGGAGGGAGAATTCACCCCTCCACTTT